The 24 T cell receptor beta chains presented below share a single source sample, sequenced in a study of T cells after yellow fever vaccination. TCRdb used MiXCR to reprocess the 5' RACE reads, holding one entry per CDR3 protein. The sample has just over 300,000 distinct CDR3 sequences; about 3.5% are singletons. Here the sequenced sample was PBMCs, taken on the day of the yellow fever booster vaccination. Receptor source: a man aged 18 to 29 who received the YFV17D yellow fever vaccine.

Written as DNA, the CDR3 is TGTGCCAGCAGCGCACCCCAGAGACAGGTTAGCACAGATACGCAGTATTTT. This codes for CASSAPQRQVSTDTQYF. The gene calls are TRBV9 and TRBJ2-3, with D maybe TRBD1 (6 bases). CDR1 SGDLS and CDR2 YYNGEE come from the germline V gene. This CDR3 is built from 17 residues. Trimming left V 3 bases short and J 0 bases short, with 17 bases between.

V and J are TRBV9 and TRBJ1-3; the match to TRBD1 covers 9 bases. V dropped 3 bases and J dropped 1; count of bases not matched to a gene: 8. Germline V CDR1 and CDR2: SGDLS, YYNGEE. This CDR3 comprises 17 residues. The CDR3 reads CASSGPGQGLSGNTIYF. The CDR3 DNA sequence: TGTGCCAGCAGCGGCCCGGGACAGGGACTATCTGGAAACACCATATATTTT. The whole variable domain, filled in from reference TRBV9 and TRBJ1-3, reads DSGVTQTPKHLITATGQRVTLRCSPRSGDLSVYWYQQSLDQGLQFLIQYYNGEERAKGNILERFSAQQFPDLHSELNLSSLELGDSALYFCASSGPGQGLSGNTIYFGEGSWLTVV.

Only a few counts were recorded for this clonotype. Mismatch with germline at one junction end may stem from a read error. The chain couples TRBV7-9 to TRBJ1-2; TRBD1 agrees at 8 bases. The germline CDR1 and CDR2 sequences are SEHNR and FQNEAQ (reference sequence). The CDR3 covers 15 residues. CDR3 nucleotide sequence: TGTGCCGGCAGGGTTAACAGGGGGGACAGCTATGGCTACACCTTC. Amino acid sequence: CAGRVNRGDSYGYTF.

The rearrangement links TRBV5-1 to TRBJ1-4; D is unresolved. The V gene's germline CDR1 is SGHRS and CDR2 YFSETQ. The CDR3 has 15 residues. The V end was cut by 0 bases, the J end by 8 bases, with 14 bases between. The CDR3 coding sequence is TGCGCCAGCAGCTTGGTAGGCGACGGCGACGAAAAACTGTTTTTT. Its protein is CASSLVGDGDEKLFF.

This clonotype has at least ten counts. The rearrangement links TRBV15 to TRBJ2-1; TRBD1 or TRBD2 may be the D gene (5 bases each). The CDR3 is 15 amino acids. Germline-derived CDR1 and CDR2 are LNHNV and YYDKDF (reference sequence). The V and J ends lost 0 bases and 3 bases respectively, with 9 bases between them. CDR3 in amino acids: CATSRERGDYNEQFF. For the CDR3, the DNA is TGTGCCACCAGCAGAGAGAGAGGGGACTACAATGAGCAGTTCTTC.

This clonotype turned up a few times. V and J are TRBV5-1 and TRBJ2-5; D tentatively reads TRBD1 or TRBD2 (5 bases each). Trimming removed 0 bases from V and 7 bases from J, with 13 bases in between. Germline values: CDR1 SGHRS, CDR2 YFSETQ. The CDR3 length is 14 residues. In DNA form, the CDR3 reads TGCGCCAGCAGCTTGGTGCCATTTGGGGGGACCCAGTACTTC. Encoded protein: CASSLVPFGGTQYF.

There are many counts of this clonotype. J is TRBJ2-2 and V is TRBV7-3; D could derive from TRBD1 or TRBD2 (6 bases each). V lost 3 bases and J lost 2, with 10 bases in between. Germline CDR1 SGHTA, CDR2 FQGTGA. The CDR3 contains 15 residues. CDR3 coding DNA: TGTGCCAGCAGCTTGGAGGGGGTCAACACCGGGGAGCTGTTTTTT. Translated: CASSLEGVNTGELFF.

This clonotype was seen a few times. The CDR3 coding sequence is TGTGCCACCGAGGGAGGGGGGCTAAATGAGCAGTTCTTC. Protein: CATEGGGLNEQFF. The V call is TRBV24-1, the J call TRBJ2-1, with D perhaps matching TRBD2 (7 bases). The CDR3 has 13 amino acids. Germline CDR1 KGHDR, CDR2 SFDVKD. Trimming took 9 bases from V and 7 from J, leaving 15 bases between them.

There are a few counts of this clonotype. The gene calls are TRBV28 and TRBJ2-4, with D perhaps matching TRBD1 or TRBD2 (6 bases each). The germline CDR1 and CDR2 sequences are MDHEN and SYDVKM. This CDR3 spans 15 amino acids. V was shortened by 5 bases and J by 1 base, with 12 bases between the two germline ends. The CDR3 reads CASSPPGAAKNIQYF. CDR3 coding DNA: TGTGCCAGCAGTCCCCCGGGGGCCGCCAAAAACATTCAGTACTTC.

Only a few counts were recorded for this clonotype. The gene calls are TRBV19 and TRBJ2-3; no reliable D call. Germline V CDR1 and CDR2: LNHDA, SQIVND (reference sequence). The CDR3 loop spans 15 amino acids. Trimming took off 3 bases at V and 0 bases at J, with 10 bases between the two ends. Written as DNA, the CDR3 is TGTGCCAGTAGTATCGTACCAGAAAGCACAGATACGCAGTATTTT. Translation: CASSIVPESTDTQYF.

This clonotype was recorded many times. This chain links TRBV6-4 with TRBJ2-7; 10 bases match TRBD1. Germline values: CDR1 MRHNA, CDR2 SNTAGT. V dropped 1 base and J dropped 6; count of bases not matched to a gene: 3. The CDR3 has 14 amino acids. CDR3: CASSDWDRGGEQYV. The CDR3 DNA reads TGTGCCAGCAGTGACTGGGACAGGGGAGGCGAGCAGTACGTC.

This clonotype was detected a few times. The CDR3 DNA sequence: TGTGCCAGCTCACCAGGACAGGGTAGTATCGGTGAGCAGTTCTTC. Protein: CASSPGQGSIGEQFF. This sequence joins TRBV18 and TRBJ2-1; TRBD1 matches 8 bases. Germline V CDR1 and CDR2: KGHSH, LQKENI. J was trimmed by 9 bases and V by 2 bases; bases with no gene match: 9. The CDR3 spans 15 residues. Full variable domain (rest looked up from reference TRBV18 and TRBJ2-1): NAGVMQNPRHLVRRRGQEARLRCSPMKGHSHVYWYRQLPEEGLKFMVYLQKENIIDESGMPKERFSAEFPKEGPSILRIQQVVRGDSAAYFCASSPGQGSIGEQFFGPGTRLTVL.

The chain has TRBV20-1 and TRBJ1-5; D is unresolved. The V gene lost 4 bases and the J gene lost 1 base, with 8 bases spanning the gap. From germline, CDR1 is DFQATT and CDR2 SNEGSKA (reference sequence). The CDR3 is 13 residues long. Here the CDR3 DNA reads TGCAGTGCTATCTGGCAGAGCAATCAGCCCCAGCATTTT. The encoded protein is CSAIWQSNQPQHF.

Only a few counts were recorded for this clonotype. The V and J genes are TRBV12-3 or TRBV12-4 and TRBJ2-7; D remains ambiguous. The CDR3 is 13 residues long. Trimming took off 5 bases at V and 5 bases at J, with 13 bases between the two ends. The DNA for the CDR3 is TGTGCCAGCAGTCGAACGCATCCGGACGAGCAGTACTTC. Amino acid sequence: CASSRTHPDEQYF.

This clonotype appeared many times. The chain links TRBV5-1 to TRBJ2-3; possible D gene TRBD2, 7 bases. The germline V gene encodes CDR1 SGHRS and CDR2 YFSETQ. V dropped 5 bases and J dropped 0 bases, with 10 bases sitting between them. The CDR3 contains 14 residues. The CDR3 coding sequence is TGCGCCAGCAGAGGGGGGGCTAGCACAGATACGCAGTATTTT. This sequence encodes CASRGGASTDTQYF.

This clonotype has ten or more counts. This sequence joins TRBV25-1 and TRBJ2-6; D is undetermined. V lost 1 base and J 0 bases, leaving 7 bases between the germline ends. This CDR3 is built from 16 residues. Per the germline V gene, CDR1 is MGHDK and CDR2 is SYGVNS. The CDR3 DNA reads TGTGCCAGCAGTGAATCCGGTTCCTCTGGGGCCAACGTCCTGACTTTC. Its protein is CASSESGSSGANVLTF.

V gene TRBV7-8 combines with J gene TRBJ1-1, with 9 bases identical to TRBD1. The junction had 4 bases not matched to a gene; V was cut back by 5 bases and J by 0 bases. The V gene's germline CDR1 is SGHVS and CDR2 FQNEAQ. CDR3 length equals 15 residues. The CDR3 spells CASSKGTGMNTEAFF. CDR3 coding DNA: TGTGCCAGCAGCAAAGGGACAGGGATGAACACTGAAGCTTTCTTT.

This clonotype was counted between two and nine times. This rearrangement joins TRBV4-1 to TRBJ1-5; D uncertain. V lost 0 bases and J lost 4, with 10 bases in between. Germline CDR1 and CDR2: MGHRA and YSYEKL. This CDR3 has 15 amino acids. The CDR3 DNA sequence: TGCGCCAGCAGCCAAGACCGAGGGTGGAATCAGCCCCAGCATTTT. Its translation is CASSQDRGWNQPQHF.

There are many counts of this clonotype. The chain uses TRBV6-6 and TRBJ2-1; 9 nucleotides match TRBD2. The CDR3 is 17 amino acids. The germline V gene encodes CDR1 MNHNY and CDR2 SVGAGI (reference sequence). J gave up 9 bases and V 0 bases, and 12 bases lay outside the gene matches. The CDR3 coding sequence is TGTGCCAGCAGTTACTCGGCTAGCGGGGCCGGAGGTGGTGAGCAGTTCTTC. Protein: CASSYSASGAGGGEQFF.

On this clonotype: Possible read error: a much larger clone is one base away. V gene TRBV12-3 or TRBV12-4 combines with J gene TRBJ1-2; perhaps TRBD1 as D (6 bases). V lost 5 bases to trimming and J lost 8 bases, with 21 bases between them. The CDR3 consists of 15 residues. The DNA for the CDR3 is TGTGCCAGCAGTACGCCCTTCACAGGGAAGTGGGGCTACACCTTC. This gives the protein CASSTPFTGKWGYTF.

V gene TRBV6-6 combines with J gene TRBJ2-2, with 7 bases that match TRBD2. The germline V gene encodes CDR1 MNHNY and CDR2 SVGAGI (reference sequence). This CDR3 is 16 amino acids long. Trimming at V came to 7 bases and at J to 1 base, leaving 9 bases not matched to a gene. The CDR3 here is CASNPRASGNTGELFF. For the CDR3, the DNA is TGTGCCAGCAACCCACGAGCTAGCGGGAACACCGGGGAGCTGTTTTTT.

J is TRBJ2-1 and V is TRBV6-1, with 10 bases matching TRBD2. There are 16 residues in the CDR3. Per the germline V gene, CDR1 is MNHNS and CDR2 is SASEGT. The V segment lost 1 base and the J segment 7 bases; nucleotides outside the gene matches: 7. The DNA of the CDR3 is TGTGCCAGCAGTGAAGTGGTAATAGCGGGGGGTAATGAGCAGTTCTTC. Translated: CASSEVVIAGGNEQFF.

This clonotype appeared a few times. V and J are TRBV19 and TRBJ2-1, with 11 positions matching TRBD1. With 6 bases clipped from V and 8 bases from J, the junction kept 6 bases outside the gene matches. The CDR3 extends over 14 amino acids. CDR1 and CDR2 from the germline V gene are LNHDA and SQIVND (reference sequence). The CDR3 DNA reads TGTGCCAGTAGCCTGGACAGGGGGCTGTATGAGCAGTTCTTC. Protein: CASSLDRGLYEQFF.

The genes are TRBV12-3 or TRBV12-4 and TRBJ2-1; 8 bases match TRBD1. V gave up 5 bases and J gave up 9 bases; unmatched junction bases: 6. The length of the CDR3 is 13 residues. CDR3 region: CASSRTGFREQFF. CDR3 nucleotides: TGTGCCAGCAGTCGGACAGGGTTCCGTGAGCAGTTCTTC.